This is a list of T cell receptor beta chains from one sample in a study of CD8 T cells in Susac syndrome. Via MiXCR, TCRdb re-called the immunoSEQ multiplex PCR reads, giving one row per CDR3 protein. The data contain some 96,000 distinct CDR3 sequences, roughly 94% of them singletons. Material for sequencing was CD4+ T cells from PBMCs. Source of these receptors: a human donor with Susac syndrome. The CDR3 runs from the conserved cysteine through the conserved F or W. Fields, in order: clone size, J gene, V gene, D gene, CDR3 DNA, CDR3 protein. A D gene is named only where the DNA matches it firmly. Clone size is shown for a subset of rows, as once, few, many or a class of expanded clone.

clone size: NA; J gene: TRBJ2-5; V gene: TRBV5-4; D gene: TRBD2; CDR3 DNA: TGTGCCAGCAGCTCGACCGCGGGGGTGGGAGAGACCCAGTACTTC; CDR3 protein: CASSSTAGVGETQYF
clone size: NA; J gene: TRBJ1-2; V gene: TRBV29-1; D gene: NA; CDR3 DNA: TGCAGCGCAGCCAAGGGGGGAGGCTACACCTTC; CDR3 protein: CSAAKGGGYTF
clone size: NA; J gene: TRBJ2-7; V gene: TRBV7-8; D gene: NA; CDR3 DNA: TGTGCCAGCAATCCCGGGACTTCTCCCTACGAGCAGTACTTC; CDR3 protein: CASNPGTSPYEQYF
clone size: once; J gene: TRBJ1-5; V gene: TRBV29-1; D gene: NA; CDR3 DNA: TGCAGCGTTGCGTGGGGCCCCAATCAGCCCCAGCATTTT; CDR3 protein: CSVAWGPNQPQHF
clone size: NA; J gene: TRBJ1-5; V gene: TRBV25-1; D gene: NA; CDR3 DNA: TGTGCCAGCAGTGACCTGGGTAGCAATCAGCCCCAGCATTTT; CDR3 protein: CASSDLGSNQPQHF
clone size: NA; J gene: TRBJ2-2; V gene: TRBV9; D gene: NA; CDR3 DNA: TGTGCCAGCAGCCCCCCGGGGGTCTGGAAGGCCGGGGAGCTGTTTTTT; CDR3 protein: CASSPPGVWKAGELFF
clone size: NA; J gene: TRBJ2-2; V gene: TRBV14; D gene: NA; CDR3 DNA: TGTGCCAGCAGCGAGAATGTGGCGACCGGGGAGCTGTTTTTT; CDR3 protein: CASSENVATGELFF
clone size: NA; J gene: TRBJ1-6; V gene: TRBV27; D gene: NA; CDR3 DNA: TGTGCCAGCAGATTCGGGGCCCGGACCGCGTACTCACCCCTCCACTTT; CDR3 protein: CASRFGARTAYSPLHF
clone size: NA; J gene: TRBJ2-5; V gene: TRBV6-1; D gene: TRBD1; CDR3 DNA: TGTGCCAGCAATGACCCGGGACAGGGAAAGACCCAGTACTTC; CDR3 protein: CASNDPGQGKTQYF
clone size: NA; J gene: TRBJ2-5; V gene: TRBV5-4; D gene: TRBD2; CDR3 DNA: TGTGCCAGCAGGGCTAGCGGGGCCGCCCGAGAGACCCAGTACTTC; CDR3 protein: CASRASGAARETQYF
clone size: NA; J gene: TRBJ1-1; V gene: TRBV12-3/TRBV12-4; D gene: TRBD1; CDR3 DNA: TGTGCCAGTGACGAGGGGGCCTACCGTGAAGCTTTCTTT; CDR3 protein: CASDEGAYREAFF